These T cell receptor beta chains were read from a single sample in a study of T cells and Merkel cell carcinoma outcomes. Profiling relied on immunoSEQ multiplex PCR, and the TCRdb table lists in-frame clones only, not all of them. The sample holds 8,000 to 9,500 clones, around 84% seen once. Sequencing was done on a sample of tumor tissue from Merkel cell carcinoma. Receptors originate from a human donor with Merkel cell carcinoma. CDR3s include the opening cysteine and the closing phenylalanine or tryptophan. A D gene is named only where the DNA matches it firmly. A clone size is listed for some rows: how often the clone was seen (once, few, many), or a class if it is expanded.

abundance: .
v_gene: TRBV29-1
d_gene: .
j_gene: TRBJ1-5
CDR3nt: TGCAGCGTTGGGGGGGGGAAGGGTCAGCCCCAGCATTTT
CDR3aa: CSVGGGKGQPQHF

abundance: once
v_gene: TRBV19
d_gene: .
j_gene: TRBJ1-5
CDR3nt: TGTGCCAGTGAGCAGCAGGGTGGCAATCAGCCCCAGCATTTT
CDR3aa: CASEQQGGNQPQHF

abundance: large
v_gene: TRBV4-2
d_gene: TRBD1
j_gene: TRBJ2-5
CDR3nt: TGTGCCAGCAGCCAAGATCGGGGGACAGGGACAGAGACCCAGTACTTC
CDR3aa: CASSQDRGTGTETQYF

abundance: .
v_gene: TRBV6-6
d_gene: .
j_gene: TRBJ2-1
CDR3nt: TGTGCCAGCAGTTACTCGACGGTTTACAATGAGCAGTTCTTC
CDR3aa: CASSYSTVYNEQFF

abundance: .
v_gene: TRBV7-9
d_gene: .
j_gene: TRBJ2-7
CDR3nt: TGTGCCAGCAGCTCCTTGGAGACCGAGCAGTACTTC
CDR3aa: CASSSLETEQYF

abundance: .
v_gene: TRBV7-9
d_gene: .
j_gene: TRBJ1-3
CDR3nt: TGTGCCAGCAGCTTAGCACGCGGGGGCAGGGGAGCTGGAAACACCATATATTTT
CDR3aa: CASSLARGGRGAGNTIYF

abundance: .
v_gene: TRBV6-1
d_gene: TRBD1
j_gene: TRBJ1-6
CDR3nt: TGTGCCAGCAGTGGGAGAGGACAGGGTCATGGTAATTCACCCCTCCACTTT
CDR3aa: CASSGRGQGHGNSPLHF

abundance: .
v_gene: TRBV4-1
d_gene: TRBD1
j_gene: TRBJ1-3
CDR3nt: TGCGCCAGCAGCCAAGATCAGGGGGCCTACGGCACCATATATTTT
CDR3aa: CASSQDQGAYGTIYF

abundance: .
v_gene: TRBV6-5
d_gene: TRBD1
j_gene: TRBJ2-7
CDR3nt: TGTGCCAGCAGTCCGGACAGGACCTACGAGCAGTACTTC
CDR3aa: CASSPDRTYEQYF

abundance: .
v_gene: TRBV18
d_gene: TRBD2
j_gene: TRBJ2-7
CDR3nt: TGTGCCAGCTCACCAGGGGCAGCGGGAACCTACGAGCAGTACTTC
CDR3aa: CASSPGAAGTYEQYF

abundance: .
v_gene: TRBV7-2
d_gene: .
j_gene: TRBJ2-7
CDR3nt: TGTGCCAGCAGCTCGGGACTCTCAGGGGAGCAGTACTTC
CDR3aa: CASSSGLSGEQYF

abundance: .
v_gene: TRBV11-3
d_gene: .
j_gene: TRBJ2-3
CDR3nt: TGTGCCAGCAGCTTAGGATCTCTAGAGTCTGCTCGTACACAGTATTTT
CDR3aa: CASSLGSLESARTQYF

abundance: .
v_gene: TRBV7-9
d_gene: .
j_gene: TRBJ1-4
CDR3nt: TGTGTCAGCAGCTCCCAGGGATTGCATGAAAAACTGTTTTTT
CDR3aa: CVSSSQGLHEKLFF

abundance: .
v_gene: TRBV18
d_gene: .
j_gene: TRBJ2-1
CDR3nt: TGTGCCAGCTCACCACCAGGTGGGTCCGGTAATGAGCAGTTCTTC
CDR3aa: CASSPPGGSGNEQFF

abundance: .
v_gene: TRBV5-1
d_gene: TRBD1
j_gene: TRBJ2-7
CDR3nt: TGCGCCAGCAGCTTGTTTGGGGGACAGACCCCCAATGCGTGGGGCGAGCAGTACTTC
CDR3aa: CASSLFGGQTPNAWGEQYF

abundance: .
v_gene: TRBV19
d_gene: .
j_gene: TRBJ2-1
CDR3nt: TGTGCCAGTAGTATCTATCTCCAGAGCGAGCAGTTCTTC
CDR3aa: CASSIYLQSEQFF

abundance: .
v_gene: TRBV19
d_gene: .
j_gene: TRBJ2-7
CDR3nt: TGTGCCAGTAGAGGAATTCCCCACGAGCAGTACTTC
CDR3aa: CASRGIPHEQYF

abundance: .
v_gene: TRBV9
d_gene: .
j_gene: TRBJ1-2
CDR3nt: TGTGCCAGCAGCCTTAGTGGGAGTAACTATGGCTACACCTTC
CDR3aa: CASSLSGSNYGYTF

abundance: .
v_gene: TRBV18
d_gene: TRBD1
j_gene: TRBJ2-2
CDR3nt: TGTGCCAGCTCACCAGTTGGACAGGGAGGAACCGGGGAGCTGTTTTTT
CDR3aa: CASSPVGQGGTGELFF

abundance: .
v_gene: TRBV27
d_gene: TRBD1
j_gene: TRBJ1-6
CDR3nt: TGTGCCAGCAGTTTCGGGACAGAGGGTTCACCCCTCCACTTT
CDR3aa: CASSFGTEGSPLHF

abundance: once
v_gene: TRBV7-7
d_gene: TRBD1
j_gene: TRBJ2-5
CDR3nt: TGTGCCAGCAGCTTAGCAGCAGGGGGAGAGACCCAGTACTTC
CDR3aa: CASSLAAGGETQYF

abundance: .
v_gene: TRBV7-9
d_gene: .
j_gene: TRBJ1-2
CDR3nt: TGTGCCAGCAGCTTACAGGGTCCCCTTGATGGCTACACCTTC
CDR3aa: CASSLQGPLDGYTF

abundance: .
v_gene: TRBV9
d_gene: .
j_gene: TRBJ1-3
CDR3nt: TGTGCCAGCAGCGTAGTGGGTAGTGGAAACACCATATATTTT
CDR3aa: CASSVVGSGNTIYF

abundance: .
v_gene: TRBV12-5
d_gene: TRBD1
j_gene: TRBJ2-7
CDR3nt: TGTGCTAGTGGTGCCGACAGGGTTGGCCGCTACGAGCAGTACTTC
CDR3aa: CASGADRVGRYEQYF

abundance: .
v_gene: TRBV27
d_gene: .
j_gene: TRBJ1-2
CDR3nt: TGTGCCAGCAGTTTATCTTTAGGGGCGCCGGGCTACACCTTC
CDR3aa: CASSLSLGAPGYTF

abundance: .
v_gene: TRBV4-2
d_gene: .
j_gene: TRBJ2-7
CDR3nt: TGTGTCAGCAGCCATGCGAACTCCTACGAGCAGTACTTC
CDR3aa: CVSSHANSYEQYF

abundance: .
v_gene: TRBV5-6
d_gene: TRBD1
j_gene: TRBJ2-7
CDR3nt: TGTGCCAGCAGCCTCGGACAGGGGGGACGCAAGTATTCCTACGAGCAGTACTTC
CDR3aa: CASSLGQGGRKYSYEQYF

abundance: .
v_gene: TRBV5-5
d_gene: .
j_gene: TRBJ2-7
CDR3nt: TGTGCCAGCAGCGGGGGACATGGGAGCTCCTACGAGCAGTACTTC
CDR3aa: CASSGGHGSSYEQYF

abundance: .
v_gene: TRBV2
d_gene: TRBD2
j_gene: TRBJ2-7
CDR3nt: TGTGCCAGCAGTGTCGGCGGGGGGGCCTACGAGCAGTACTTC
CDR3aa: CASSVGGGAYEQYF

abundance: once
v_gene: TRBV5-4
d_gene: TRBD1
j_gene: TRBJ1-1
CDR3nt: TGTGCCAGCAGCGGAAGGGGGCGCGGGACTGAAGCTTTCTTT
CDR3aa: CASSGRGRGTEAFF

abundance: .
v_gene: TRBV18
d_gene: .
j_gene: TRBJ1-6
CDR3nt: TGTGCCAGCTCACCCCTCCCAGGAGGAGAAAATTCACCCCTCCACTTT
CDR3aa: CASSPLPGGENSPLHF

abundance: once
v_gene: TRBV29-1
d_gene: .
j_gene: TRBJ1-5
CDR3nt: TGCAGCGTGCTTACAGGTAATCAGCCCCAGCATTTT
CDR3aa: CSVLTGNQPQHF

abundance: .
v_gene: TRBV15
d_gene: .
j_gene: TRBJ1-3
CDR3nt: TGTGCCACTAGCAGAGGGTGGGGTCAGGGCACCATATATTTT
CDR3aa: CATSRGWGQGTIYF

abundance: .
v_gene: TRBV5-4
d_gene: TRBD2
j_gene: TRBJ2-1
CDR3nt: TGTGCCAGCAGCTTTAGCGGGGGGGCCTACAATGAGCAGTTCTTC
CDR3aa: CASSFSGGAYNEQFF

abundance: .
v_gene: TRBV27
d_gene: TRBD2
j_gene: TRBJ2-5
CDR3nt: TGTGCCAGCAGTTTAAAGGGGAGGGTCCAAGAGACCCAGTACTTC
CDR3aa: CASSLKGRVQETQYF

abundance: .
v_gene: TRBV7-8
d_gene: .
j_gene: TRBJ2-5
CDR3nt: TGTGCCAGCAGCCAGAGTGGGGCCCCCCAAGAGACCCAGTACTTC
CDR3aa: CASSQSGAPQETQYF

abundance: .
v_gene: TRBV19
d_gene: .
j_gene: TRBJ1-6
CDR3nt: TGTGCCAGTAGTGAAACAGGGATAGGAAAATCACCCCTCCACTTT
CDR3aa: CASSETGIGKSPLHF

abundance: .
v_gene: TRBV12-5
d_gene: TRBD1
j_gene: TRBJ2-2
CDR3nt: TGTGCTAGTGGTTTGTACGGACAGGGCTCTGTAACCGGGGAGCTGTTTTTT
CDR3aa: CASGLYGQGSVTGELFF

abundance: .
v_gene: TRBV29-1
d_gene: .
j_gene: TRBJ2-5
CDR3nt: TGCAGCGTCGGTATTTGGCGGGTTAGCGAGTTGGCCCAGTACTTC
CDR3aa: CSVGIWRVSELAQYF

abundance: .
v_gene: TRBV18
d_gene: .
j_gene: TRBJ2-7
CDR3nt: TGTGCCAGCTCACCTTACACAGGGCTTACGACTGAGCAGTACTTC
CDR3aa: CASSPYTGLTTEQYF

abundance: .
v_gene: TRBV5-6
d_gene: .
j_gene: TRBJ2-3
CDR3nt: TGTGCCAGCAGCTTACTATCCGGGCCTTCCACAGATACGCAGTATTTT
CDR3aa: CASSLLSGPSTDTQYF

abundance: .
v_gene: TRBV5-1
d_gene: TRBD1
j_gene: TRBJ2-1
CDR3nt: TGCGCCAGCAGCGCGAGTCCGACAGGGTCTGGTGGCAATGAGCAGTTCTTC
CDR3aa: CASSASPTGSGGNEQFF

abundance: .
v_gene: TRBV4-1
d_gene: .
j_gene: TRBJ1-4
CDR3nt: TGCGCCAGCAGCCAAGACGACCGGAGTATTAATGAAAAACTGTTTTTT
CDR3aa: CASSQDDRSINEKLFF

abundance: .
v_gene: TRBV5-1
d_gene: TRBD2
j_gene: TRBJ2-1
CDR3nt: TGCGCCAGCAGCTTGGTAGGGGAGGGCTCCTACAATGAGCAGTTCTTC
CDR3aa: CASSLVGEGSYNEQFF

abundance: .
v_gene: TRBV5-4
d_gene: .
j_gene: TRBJ1-1
CDR3nt: TGTGCCAGCAGCTTGGCCAGCAGGGCTATCACTGAAGCTTTCTTT
CDR3aa: CASSLASRAITEAFF

abundance: .
v_gene: TRBV11-2
d_gene: .
j_gene: TRBJ1-5
CDR3nt: TGTGCCAGCAGCTTAGGACTTAATCAGCCCCAGCATTTT
CDR3aa: CASSLGLNQPQHF